The clone carrying this T cell receptor beta chain appeared a few times. What it recognizes is unknown. This sample stems from a study of PD-1 blockade in mismatch repair-deficient tumors. Mismatch repair deficiency was confirmed in all patients, by PCR or immunohistochemistry. Study outcomes and limitations: Rapid post-treatment expansion, then contraction, generally preceding radiologic response, marked tumor-resident clones.

CDR1 and CDR2 from the germline V gene are SGDLS and YYNGEE. V gave up 4 bases and J gave up 3 bases, with 14 bases separating them. This CDR3 region has 15 residues. Produced via immunoSEQ multiplex PCR; TCRdb's table is partial and in-frame only. Seen here are more than 90,000 clones, roughly 80% observed once, and the top ten hold about 4.5%. This clonotype originated in an adult with mismatch repair-deficient cancer. Sequencing was performed on peripheral blood, taken approximately 60 weeks after starting pembrolizumab. J is TRBJ1-5 and V is TRBV9, with D possibly matching TRBD1 (5 bases). DNA for the CDR3: TGTGCCAGCAGCTCCAAAGGGGCAGACAATCAGCCCCAGCATTTT. Encoded protein: CASSSKGADNQPQHF.